A selection of T cell receptor beta chains follows, all from one sample in a study of blood T cell repertoires in COVID-19. Data came from immunoSEQ multiplex PCR; TCRdb stores just in-frame clones and leaves some out. The sample consists of over 200,000 clones, around 90% of them appearing once. Material: peripheral blood. These receptors were taken from a human donor in a cohort sampled during active COVID-19. The CDR3 runs from the conserved cysteine through the conserved F or W.

V gene	J gene	CDR3 protein
TRBV7-6	TRBJ2-5	CASSAVGRGVSTQYF
TRBV19	TRBJ1-2	CASRQADYGYTF
TRBV6-6	TRBJ2-1	CASSYSGQGRDNEQFF
TRBV6-2/TRBV6-3	TRBJ2-2	CASSLTVTGELFF
TRBV11-2	TRBJ2-7	CASSSGLASSYEQYF
TRBV3-1/TRBV3-2	TRBJ2-1	CASKLLGLAGANEQFF
TRBV28	TRBJ1-5	CASSLGEYSNQPQHF
TRBV19	TRBJ2-7	CASSIFSQPRHEQYF
TRBV5-4	TRBJ2-5	CASSGEWGRGGGFQETQYF
TRBV15	TRBJ1-6	CATGSGQPFSPLHF
TRBV19	TRBJ1-5	CASHTTRTVSNQPQHF
TRBV7-8	TRBJ2-7	CASSLAGATSYEQYF
TRBV18	TRBJ1-2	CASSPQDRANYGYTF
TRBV11-2	TRBJ2-1	CASSLGGAGTAYNEQFF
TRBV5-1	TRBJ2-2	CASSSGTSTGTGELFF
TRBV28	TRBJ2-2	CASSLRDRGHTGELFF
TRBV10-3	TRBJ2-2	CAIRGQGNTGELFF
TRBV7-9	TRBJ2-7	CASSPPPPGDYSYEQYF
TRBV6-6	TRBJ2-7	CASREGAAYEQYF
TRBV10-3	TRBJ1-1	CAIRGATGVTEAFF
TRBV5-8	TRBJ2-5	CASSLAGTGGKETQYF
TRBV19	TRBJ1-2	CASRTRGEVYGYTF
TRBV4-1	TRBJ2-7	CASSQGTGEQYEQYF
TRBV19	TRBJ2-1	CASRPGLAGGYEQFF
TRBV19	TRBJ1-4	CASSLRDSWEKLFF
TRBV5-6	TRBJ1-4	CASSLDRGNNEKLFF
TRBV6-5	TRBJ2-7	CASRSSGAYEQYF
TRBV7-9	TRBJ2-7	CASSWTSGRTNYEQYF
TRBV4-1	TRBJ2-1	CASSQALAWGLGEQFF
TRBV29-1	TRBJ2-7	CSGGHGYEQYF
TRBV19	TRBJ2-7	CASSIGSSEQYF
TRBV15	TRBJ2-7	CATSREWTLSSYEQYF